This TCR beta chain was sequenced in a study of T cells in narcolepsy. Whole-study context: Patients with NT1 or NT2 and healthy control donors were enrolled.

A note on this clone: Its specificity is unknown.

Study-wide points: Comparing one patient's CSF and blood CD4+ clonotypes highlighted HCRT- and TRIB2-specific autoreactive clonotypes. Reportedly, autoreactive clonotypes were serially detected in patients' blood but not controls'.

This CDR3 has 17 amino acids. Germline-derived CDR1 and CDR2 are SGHDT and YYEEEE. With V trimmed by 3 bases and J by 1 base, 8 bases remained unmatched. The protocol was immunoSEQ multiplex PCR, while the TCRdb copy is restricted to in-frame clones and leaves out a portion. The sample holds fewer than 40,000 clones; approximately 80% are singletons and the top ten take roughly 1.3%. This sequence was found in a human donor with narcolepsy. V and J are TRBV5-6 and TRBJ2-3, with 10 bases lining up with TRBD2. Sequencing input: CD45RA- memory CD4+ T cells from PBMCs. DNA for the CDR3: TGTGCCAGCAGCTGGGATGGAGCGGGGGGGCGCACAGATACGCAGTATTTT. Amino acid sequence: CASSWDGAGGRTDTQYF.